Listed below are T cell receptor beta chains from one sample, sequenced in a study of blood T cell repertoires in COVID-19. Here immunoSEQ multiplex PCR was the method, and the copy in TCRdb shows in-frame clones only, minus some. This repertoire shows about 100,000 clones, around 73% found once; its top ten account for roughly a tenth. The material sequenced was peripheral blood. These receptors were obtained from a man aged 60-69 years with active or convalescent COVID-19. The CDR3 runs from the conserved cysteine through the conserved F or W. A D gene is named only where the DNA matches it firmly. Clone size appears in some rows only: once, few, many, or a class for an expanded clone.

CDR3nt: TGCGCCAGCAGCTTGGACGGGGGGGAGCTGTTTTTT
CDR3aa: CASSLDGGELFF
abundance: .
v_gene: TRBV5-1
d_gene: .
j_gene: TRBJ2-2

CDR3nt: TGTGCCAGTAGTGGGGGACAGATAACGAACACCGGGGAGCTGTTTTTT
CDR3aa: CASSGGQITNTGELFF
abundance: .
v_gene: TRBV19
d_gene: TRBD1
j_gene: TRBJ2-2

CDR3nt: TGTGCCAGCAGCGTAGAGTACGGTTCACCCCTCCACTTT
CDR3aa: CASSVEYGSPLHF
abundance: .
v_gene: TRBV9
d_gene: .
j_gene: TRBJ1-6

CDR3nt: TGTGCCAGCAGTAACAGAGCGGGAGGAACAGATACGCAGTATTTT
CDR3aa: CASSNRAGGTDTQYF
abundance: .
v_gene: TRBV2
d_gene: TRBD2
j_gene: TRBJ2-3

CDR3nt: TGCGCCAGCAGCCAAGAAGGAGATAGCTCTGGGGCCAACGTCCTGACTTTC
CDR3aa: CASSQEGDSSGANVLTF
abundance: once
v_gene: TRBV4-1
d_gene: .
j_gene: TRBJ2-6

CDR3nt: TGCGCCAGCACCACTCTATTTGGGACTAGCGGGAGAGATACGCAGTATTTT
CDR3aa: CASTTLFGTSGRDTQYF
abundance: .
v_gene: TRBV10-2
d_gene: TRBD2
j_gene: TRBJ2-3

CDR3nt: TGTGCCAGCAGTGTGCACAGGGGATCCTACAATGAGCAGTTCTTC
CDR3aa: CASSVHRGSYNEQFF
abundance: .
v_gene: TRBV25-1
d_gene: TRBD1
j_gene: TRBJ2-1

CDR3nt: TGTGCCAGCAGTGACCCAGCGGGAGTCTCCTACAATGAGCAGTTCTTC
CDR3aa: CASSDPAGVSYNEQFF
abundance: .
v_gene: TRBV2
d_gene: TRBD2
j_gene: TRBJ2-1

CDR3nt: TGTGCCAGCAGTGATTCTAGCGGGAAGGCCGGGGAGCTGTTTTTT
CDR3aa: CASSDSSGKAGELFF
abundance: .
v_gene: TRBV6-4
d_gene: TRBD2
j_gene: TRBJ2-2

CDR3nt: TGTGCCAGTAGTAGCCTCGGGACTACAGGGGGGGCAGATACGCAGTATTTT
CDR3aa: CASSSLGTTGGADTQYF
abundance: .
v_gene: TRBV19
d_gene: .
j_gene: TRBJ2-3

CDR3nt: TGTGCCAGCAGCTTAGGGGCGACAGAGAACACTGAAGCTTTCTTT
CDR3aa: CASSLGATENTEAFF
abundance: .
v_gene: TRBV7-9
d_gene: .
j_gene: TRBJ1-1

CDR3nt: TGCAGTGCTGAGCACACAGATACGCAGTATTTT
CDR3aa: CSAEHTDTQYF
abundance: .
v_gene: TRBV20-1
d_gene: .
j_gene: TRBJ2-3

CDR3nt: TGTGCAAGTCGCTTCTCACAGGGAACCTACGAGCAGTACTTC
CDR3aa: CASRFSQGTYEQYF
abundance: .
v_gene: TRBV12-2
d_gene: .
j_gene: TRBJ2-7

CDR3nt: TGTGCCAGCAGACCCCTACAGGTTTCTACGCAGTATTTT
CDR3aa: CASRPLQVSTQYF
abundance: .
v_gene: TRBV27
d_gene: .
j_gene: TRBJ2-3

CDR3nt: TGCAGTGCTAGTGACCTGGGACGGGAGAGGAGAGAGACCCAGTACTTC
CDR3aa: CSASDLGRERRETQYF
abundance: .
v_gene: TRBV20-1
d_gene: .
j_gene: TRBJ2-5

CDR3nt: TGTGCCAGCAGTTTATGGGGCTCTCTAGCGGGAGGATTATACAATGAGCAGTTCTTC
CDR3aa: CASSLWGSLAGGLYNEQFF
abundance: .
v_gene: TRBV28
d_gene: TRBD2
j_gene: TRBJ2-1

CDR3nt: TGTGCCAGCAGTGAGAGGACGACAGGATACAATGAGCAGTTCTTC
CDR3aa: CASSERTTGYNEQFF
abundance: .
v_gene: TRBV2
d_gene: .
j_gene: TRBJ2-1

CDR3nt: TGTGCCAGCAGCTTAGGGCTAGCGGGAGGGAATGAGCAGTTCTTC
CDR3aa: CASSLGLAGGNEQFF
abundance: .
v_gene: TRBV11-1
d_gene: TRBD2
j_gene: TRBJ2-1

CDR3nt: TGTGCCAGCAGCCAAGATCCCGGAGAAGGTGAAAAACTGTTTTTT
CDR3aa: CASSQDPGEGEKLFF
abundance: once
v_gene: TRBV3-1/TRBV3-2
d_gene: .
j_gene: TRBJ1-4

CDR3nt: TGTGCCAGTAGTATCAATAGCGCTCTATCTCGAGATACGCAGTATTTT
CDR3aa: CASSINSALSRDTQYF
abundance: .
v_gene: TRBV19
d_gene: .
j_gene: TRBJ2-3

CDR3nt: TGCGCCAGCAGTGATGCGGGAGGTCCCGAGCAGTTCTTC
CDR3aa: CASSDAGGPEQFF
abundance: .
v_gene: TRBV10-1
d_gene: TRBD2
j_gene: TRBJ2-1

CDR3nt: TGTGCCAGCAGCACTACGACAGGGATCGATAATTCACCCCTCCACTTT
CDR3aa: CASSTTTGIDNSPLHF
abundance: .
v_gene: TRBV11-2
d_gene: TRBD1
j_gene: TRBJ1-6

CDR3nt: TGTGCCAGCAGCCAAGACAGGGTGCCTGGAAACACCATATATTTT
CDR3aa: CASSQDRVPGNTIYF
abundance: .
v_gene: TRBV3-1/TRBV3-2
d_gene: .
j_gene: TRBJ1-3

CDR3nt: TGTGCCAGTAGTATTGTGGCGGGAGCGTACAATGAGCAGTTCTTC
CDR3aa: CASSIVAGAYNEQFF
abundance: .
v_gene: TRBV19
d_gene: TRBD2
j_gene: TRBJ2-1

CDR3nt: TGTGCCAGCAGCATAGGACAGCCCTCTGGAAACACCATATATTTT
CDR3aa: CASSIGQPSGNTIYF
abundance: .
v_gene: TRBV5-4
d_gene: .
j_gene: TRBJ1-3

CDR3nt: TGTGCCAGCAGCTCCAAGGGGGCAGGGAATTCCTACGAGCAGTACTTC
CDR3aa: CASSSKGAGNSYEQYF
abundance: .
v_gene: TRBV7-9
d_gene: TRBD1
j_gene: TRBJ2-7

CDR3nt: TGTGCCAGCAGCCCTGGACTGATCTATGGCTACACCTTC
CDR3aa: CASSPGLIYGYTF
abundance: .
v_gene: TRBV12-1
d_gene: .
j_gene: TRBJ1-2

CDR3nt: TGTGCCAGTAGTATGGGTCGGAGGGAGACCCAGTACTTC
CDR3aa: CASSMGRRETQYF
abundance: .
v_gene: TRBV19
d_gene: .
j_gene: TRBJ2-5

CDR3nt: TGCAGCGTAGAAGGGACAGGGGGCAGGATTGGCTACACCTTC
CDR3aa: CSVEGTGGRIGYTF
abundance: .
v_gene: TRBV29-1
d_gene: TRBD1
j_gene: TRBJ1-2

CDR3nt: TGTGCCAGCAGCCTCCTTGCGGGGTCCACCGGGGAGCTGTTTTTT
CDR3aa: CASSLLAGSTGELFF
abundance: .
v_gene: TRBV5-4
d_gene: .
j_gene: TRBJ2-2

CDR3nt: TGTGCCAGCAGGCTGGGGGCGAGCAATCAGCCCCAGCATTTT
CDR3aa: CASRLGASNQPQHF
abundance: .
v_gene: TRBV7-8
d_gene: .
j_gene: TRBJ1-5

CDR3nt: TGTGCCAGCAGTTTGGCGGAACAAGAGACCCAGTACTTC
CDR3aa: CASSLAEQETQYF
abundance: .
v_gene: TRBV28
d_gene: .
j_gene: TRBJ2-5

CDR3nt: TGTGCCAGTAGTATAGGGCAGGGGAACACCGGGGAGCTGTTTTTT
CDR3aa: CASSIGQGNTGELFF
abundance: .
v_gene: TRBV19
d_gene: .
j_gene: TRBJ2-2

CDR3nt: TGTGCCAGCTCACCGGGACAGGGAGAGACCCAGTACTTC
CDR3aa: CASSPGQGETQYF
abundance: .
v_gene: TRBV18
d_gene: TRBD1
j_gene: TRBJ2-5

CDR3nt: TGTGCCAGCAGCCATAGTGGACTGCACTCTGGAAACACCATATATTTT
CDR3aa: CASSHSGLHSGNTIYF
abundance: .
v_gene: TRBV3-1/TRBV3-2
d_gene: .
j_gene: TRBJ1-3

CDR3nt: TGTGCCAGCAGCCCCGACCCCGGAGGTCGCACAGATACGCAGTATTTT
CDR3aa: CASSPDPGGRTDTQYF
abundance: .
v_gene: TRBV5-8
d_gene: .
j_gene: TRBJ2-3

CDR3nt: TGTGCCAGCTCACTGGAAGGGACAGGGGGCAATCAGCCCCAGCATTTT
CDR3aa: CASSLEGTGGNQPQHF
abundance: .
v_gene: TRBV18
d_gene: TRBD1
j_gene: TRBJ1-5

CDR3nt: TGCGCCAGCAGCCAAGCCGTAGCGGTGAACAATGAGCAGTTCTTC
CDR3aa: CASSQAVAVNNEQFF
abundance: .
v_gene: TRBV4-3
d_gene: .
j_gene: TRBJ2-1

CDR3nt: TGTGCCAGCAGCTCCGTCGGGGGGCGCGACGGCTACACCTTC
CDR3aa: CASSSVGGRDGYTF
abundance: .
v_gene: TRBV11-2
d_gene: .
j_gene: TRBJ1-2

CDR3nt: TGTGCCAGCAGCTTCCGAGGCGGGAGCGACGAGCAGTACTTC
CDR3aa: CASSFRGGSDEQYF
abundance: .
v_gene: TRBV11-3
d_gene: TRBD2
j_gene: TRBJ2-7

CDR3nt: TGCGCCAGCAGCTTGGCCGTGGGGCCCGTGGGCACAGATACGCAGTATTTT
CDR3aa: CASSLAVGPVGTDTQYF
abundance: .
v_gene: TRBV5-1
d_gene: .
j_gene: TRBJ2-3

CDR3nt: TGTGCCAGCCGTGACAGGGCTGGAAACACCATATATTTT
CDR3aa: CASRDRAGNTIYF
abundance: .
v_gene: TRBV2
d_gene: TRBD1
j_gene: TRBJ1-3

CDR3nt: TGTGCCAGCAGTTTGGATGGGGCCTATGGCTACACCTTC
CDR3aa: CASSLDGAYGYTF
abundance: .
v_gene: TRBV27
d_gene: .
j_gene: TRBJ1-2

CDR3nt: TGTGCCAGCAGCTTACAGGGAAAGGGCCTGGGAATCGTCCATGAAAAACTGTTTTTT
CDR3aa: CASSLQGKGLGIVHEKLFF
abundance: .
v_gene: TRBV7-8
d_gene: .
j_gene: TRBJ1-4